This record concerns one T cell receptor beta chain sequence. Its specificity is not known. This specimen belongs to a study of graft-versus-host responses after intestinal transplantation. As for the study in general: Once they had received anti-thymocyte globulin induction, all recipients took tacrolimus and steroids for approximately 3 years. Notes on the study in general: GvH clones were identified in recipient marrow, with some first appearing in ileum or blood. Peak GvH clone levels in circulation were associated with early post-transplant HvG declines.

The protocol was immunoSEQ multiplex PCR, while the TCRdb copy is restricted to in-frame clones and leaves out a portion. The profile shows fewer than 11,000 clones, almost 95% of them singletons. Trimming cost V 5 bases and J 7 bases, with 17 bases left between them. The V gene's germline CDR1 is MDHEN and CDR2 SYDVKM. The CDR3 is 15 amino acids. The TCR originated in a human patient who received an intestinal transplant, so some T cells may come from the graft donor. The chain carries TRBV28 and TRBJ1-4; no firm D call. The material was PBMCs, obtained almost 70 days after transplant. As DNA, the CDR3 is TGTGCCAGCAGTCTTAACAACGCCCCGGGTGAAAAACTGTTTTTT. It encodes CASSLNNAPGEKLFF.